The T cell receptor (beta chain) under discussion was sequenced for a study of OX40 agonist ivuxolimab in advanced cancers. Only in-frame clones appear in the TCRdb table, and some are missing; sequencing was by immunoSEQ multiplex PCR. Counted here are some 100,000 clones, 90% occurring once; the ten biggest clones make up 0.25% to 0.35%. Germline values: CDR1 MDHEN, CDR2 SYDVKM. The ends lost 4 bases at V and 4 bases at J; junction bases unmatched: 3. The CDR3 has 14 amino acids. This sequence originates from an adult with an advanced solid tumor such as melanoma, head and neck, liver or kidney cancer. J is TRBJ2-2 and V is TRBV28; TRBD1 matches at 7 bases. The sample here was CD4+ or CD8+ T cells sorted from blood, taken in a trial of the OX40 agonist ivuxolimab. The CDR3 reads CASSSTGSTGELFF. The CDR3 DNA reads TGTGCCAGCAGTTCGACAGGGAGCACCGGGGAGCTGTTTTTT.